The 26 T cell receptor beta chains in this list originate from one sample, sequenced in a study of shared clonotypes between healthy human individuals. Sequencing was performed with immunoSEQ multiplex PCR; in TCRdb, only in-frame clones are kept and a portion is missing. The sample holds a few million clones; 90% to 95% are singletons and the top ten take roughly 0.14%. The sample consisted of naive CD4+ T cells sorted from blood. Subset described: CD45RA+ positively selected. Source of these receptors: a young man in good health.

Comment on this clone: The junction does not match germline at one end; this may be a read error. Other DNA sequences from this sample encode an identical CDR3 as well. The gene calls are TRBV5-1 and TRBJ2-7; TRBD2 aligns across 7 bases. The CDR3 spans 15 residues. In germline, CDR1 is SGHRS, CDR2 YFSETQ. As DNA, the CDR3 is TGCGCCAGCAGCTTGGAACTGACTAGCTCCCACGAGCAGTACTTC. Residues: CASSLELTSSHEQYF. Combining the CDR3 with reference TRBV5-1 and TRBJ2-7 gives the whole variable domain KAGVTQTPRYLIKTRGQQVTLSCSPISGHRSVSWYQQTPGQGLQFLFEYFSETQRNKGNFPGRFSGRQFSNSRSEMNVSTLELGDSALYLCASSLELTSSHEQYFGPGTRLTVT.

This chain connects TRBV7-2 to TRBJ2-7; 10 bases map to TRBD2. V lost 1 base and J lost 2; bases outside the gene matches: 5. This CDR3 has 16 residues. Germline CDR1 and CDR2: SGHTA and FQGNSA. The CDR3 DNA reads TGTGCCAGCAGCTTAGATACTAGCGGGACCCCCTACGAGCAGTACTTC. Encoded protein: CASSLDTSGTPYEQYF.

This CDR3 reads CASSVVGGGAIHEQFF. CDR3 nucleotides: TGTGCCAGCAGCGTGGTCGGCGGGGGGGCTATCCATGAGCAGTTCTTC. J is TRBJ2-1 and V is TRBV9, with 9 bases aligning to TRBD2. J lost 8 bases, V lost 2 bases, and 11 bases had no gene match. This CDR3 has 16 residues. Germline V lookup: CDR1 SGDLS, CDR2 YYNGEE.

The rearrangement joins TRBV7-2 to TRBJ1-2; 7 bases align to TRBD1. The V segment lost 5 bases and the J segment 4 bases; nucleotides outside the gene matches: 10. Germline V CDR1 and CDR2: SGHTA, FQGNSA. The CDR3 runs 15 residues. The CDR3 is CASSRDRASLYGYTF. The CDR3 nucleotides are TGTGCCAGCAGCCGCGACAGGGCTTCGCTCTATGGCTACACCTTC. Based on the CDR3 plus reference TRBV7-2 and TRBJ1-2, the full variable domain is GAGVSQSPSNKVTEKGKDVELRCDPISGHTALYWYRQSLGQGLEFLIYFQGNSAPDKSGLPSDRFSAERTGGSVSTLTIQRTQQEDSAVYLCASSRDRASLYGYTFGSGTRLTVV.

Details on this clone: This CDR3 is also generated by other DNA sequences in the sample. V gene TRBV11-2 combines with J gene TRBJ1-6, with 10 nucleotides matching TRBD1. The trim removed 1 base at V and 7 bases at J, leaving 1 base unmatched. There are 15 residues in the CDR3. Germline loops: CDR1 SGHAT, CDR2 FQNNGV. The CDR3 DNA reads as TGTGCCAGCAGCTTAGGGGGACAGGGGAATTCACCCCTCCACTTT. Protein product: CASSLGGQGNSPLHF.

This clone was recorded once. The rearrangement joins TRBV29-1 to TRBJ2-5; 9 nucleotides match TRBD1. Germline V gives CDR1 SQVTM, CDR2 ANQGSEA. Unmatched junction bases numbered 9, after V lost 6 bases and J lost 4 bases. The CDR3 contains 14 residues. The CDR3 sequence is CSVHNRGRGETQYF. CDR3 bases: TGCAGCGTGCATAACAGGGGGCGCGGAGAGACCCAGTACTTC. The full variable domain, completed using reference TRBV29-1 and TRBJ2-5, is SAVISQKPSRDICQRGTSLTIQCQVDSQVTMMFWYRQQPGQSLTLIATANQGSEATYESGFVIDKFPISRPNLTFSTLTVSNMSPEDSSIYLCSVHNRGRGETQYFGPGTRLLVL.

The rearrangement uses TRBV5-5 and TRBJ1-4, with D unresolved. V shed 0 bases and J shed 6 bases, with 3 bases lying between them. CDR1 is SGHKS, CDR2 YYEKEE, per germline (reference sequence). CDR3 length: 12 residues. The CDR3, as DNA: TGTGCCAGCAGCTTGGAGGATGAAAAACTGTTTTTT. This gives the protein CASSLEDEKLFF.

The V call is TRBV13, the J call TRBJ1-2; D is uncertain. Germline CDR1 is PRHDT and CDR2 is FYEKMQ (reference sequence). Deletions cut 5 bases from V and 3 bases from J, with 13 bases between. The CDR3 extends over 14 amino acids. The CDR3 DNA reads as TGTGCCAGCAGCGCCCGAGACCGGGACTATGGCTACACCTTC. Protein sequence: CASSARDRDYGYTF.

This chain joins TRBV7-9 and TRBJ1-1; D unresolved. Germline V CDR1 and CDR2: SEHNR, FQNEAQ (reference sequence). Trimming removed 4 bases at V and 2 bases at J, with 8 bases between. This CDR3 spans 13 amino acids. The CDR3 DNA sequence: TGTGCCAGCAGCTCCGAACCCAACACTGAAGCTTTCTTT. It is translated as CASSSEPNTEAFF.

V is TRBV28 and J is TRBJ2-2; TRBD2 matches at 7 bases. With 8 bases clipped from V and 4 bases from J, the junction kept 7 bases outside the gene matches. The germline V gene has CDR1 MDHEN and CDR2 SYDVKM. This CDR3 is 14 amino acids long. The CDR3 here is CASLGGSGTGELFF. The CDR3 DNA sequence: TGTGCCAGCCTGGGGGGGTCGGGCACCGGGGAGCTGTTTTTT.

The chain carries TRBV6-5 and TRBJ1-6, with D perhaps TRBD1 (5 bases). V lost 6 bases and J 5 bases, leaving 14 bases between the germline ends. Germline CDR1 and CDR2: MNHEY and SVGAGI. This CDR3 comprises 15 residues. The CDR3 DNA sequence: TGTGCCAGCAGGCGACAGCAAACGAATAATTCACCCCTCCACTTT. It specifies CASRRQQTNNSPLHF.

This chain links TRBV12-5 with TRBJ1-2; D unclear. The V gene's germline CDR1 is LGHNT and CDR2 FRNRAP. This CDR3 spans 15 amino acids. The germline V and J ends were trimmed by 5 bases and 6 bases, with 19 bases remaining between them. CDR3 loop: CASGPSGGGEDGYTF. As DNA, the CDR3 is TGTGCTAGTGGTCCCTCGGGAGGAGGCGAGGATGGCTACACCTTC. The variable domain in full, completed from reference TRBV12-5 and TRBJ1-2, reads DARVTQTPRHKVTEMGQEVTMRCQPILGHNTVFWYRQTMMQGLELLAYFRNRAPLDDSGMPKDRFSAEMPDATLATLKIQPSEPRDSAVYFCASGPSGGGEDGYTFGSGTRLTVV.

The genes are TRBV7-6 and TRBJ2-5; D possibly uses TRBD1 or TRBD2 (5 bases each). V lost 0 bases, J lost 3 bases, and 8 bases lay in between. The CDR3 is 14 amino acids. Looked up from germline, CDR1 is SGHVS and CDR2 is FNYEAQ. The CDR3 sequence is CASSLAEGKETQYF. Here the CDR3 DNA reads TGTGCCAGCAGCTTAGCTGAGGGGAAAGAGACCCAGTACTTC.

This clone was seen more than once but under ten times. V is TRBV4-1 and J is TRBJ2-7, with D uncertain. Germline CDR1 reads MGHRA; CDR2 reads YSYEKL. With 0 bases removed from V and 6 bases from J, the gap between germline ends came to 12 bases. This CDR3 spans 14 amino acids. As DNA, the CDR3 is TGCGCCAGCAGCCAAGATTCTGGGAAAATCGAGCAGTACTTC. Translated, it gives CASSQDSGKIEQYF.

This sequence joins TRBV6-5 and TRBJ1-6, with 7 bases aligning to TRBD1. The CDR3 is 13 residues long. Germline CDR1 and CDR2: MNHEY and SVGAGI. With V trimmed by 6 bases and J by 7 bases, 3 bases remained unmatched. CDR3 in DNA: TGTGCCAGCAGGCTGGGACAGAATTCACCCCTCCACTTT. Its translation: CASRLGQNSPLHF.

J is TRBJ2-1 and V is TRBV6-6; TRBD2 aligns across 9 bases. Germline-derived CDR1 and CDR2 are MNHNY and SVGAGI (reference sequence). The CDR3 runs to 14 residues. V trimming: 10 bases; J trimming: 8 bases; junction bases outside the gene matches: 12. CDR3 bases: TGTGCCACTAGCGGCGGGAGGGCAAGTGATGAGCAGTTCTTC. Its protein product is CATSGGRASDEQFF.

The chain carries TRBV27 and TRBJ1-1; possible D gene TRBD1, 5 bases. The CDR3 contains 14 residues. Trimming removed 5 bases from V and 1 base from J, with 11 bases in between. CDR1 MNHEY and CDR2 SMNVEV come from the germline V gene (reference sequence). The CDR3 sequence: CASSMGPPNTEAFF. CDR3 nucleotide sequence: TGTGCCAGCAGTATGGGACCCCCGAACACTGAAGCTTTCTTT.

J is TRBJ1-2 and V is TRBV20-1; the D is unclear. V was shortened by 4 bases and J by 3 bases, with 6 bases between the two germline ends. The CDR3 spans 11 residues. Per the germline V gene, CDR1 is DFQATT and CDR2 is SNEGSKA (reference sequence). The CDR3 DNA sequence: TGCAGTGCTAAGGAAGACTATGGCTACACCTTC. It translates to CSAKEDYGYTF.

The chain recombines TRBV19 with TRBJ2-2; 9 bases agree with TRBD2. The CDR3 has 16 residues. Germline lookup yields CDR1 LNHDA and CDR2 SQIVND (reference sequence). With 3 bases clipped from V and 5 bases from J, the junction kept 7 bases outside the gene matches. DNA of the CDR3: TGTGCCAGTAGTATCCGTAGCGGGAGAGGGACCGGGGAGCTGTTTTTT. It yields the protein CASSIRSGRGTGELFF.

This clone showed up just once. The V call is TRBV28, the J call TRBJ1-2; 8 bases are a match to TRBD1. V lost 6 bases, J lost 4 bases, and 13 bases stayed unmatched. This CDR3 region has 16 residues. Germline values: CDR1 MDHEN, CDR2 SYDVKM. For the CDR3, the DNA is TGTGCCAGCAGGCGACTTGATACAGGGGGATTCTATGGCTACACCTTC. Its protein is CASRRLDTGGFYGYTF.

This clone came up a few times. The chain carries TRBV10-2 and TRBJ1-6, with 7 bases fitting TRBD1. Germline CDR1 and CDR2: WSHSY and SAAADI. The CDR3 is 14 amino acids. V trimming: 4 bases; J trimming: 8 bases; junction bases outside the gene matches: 5. The CDR3 is CASSGSRGDSPLHF. The CDR3 DNA follows: TGCGCCAGCAGTGGGAGCAGGGGGGATTCACCCCTCCACTTT.

The V and J genes are TRBV4-3 and TRBJ1-3, with D hard to call. The V and J ends lost 4 bases and 0 bases respectively, with 10 bases between them. The CDR3 loop spans 15 amino acids. Looked up from germline, CDR1 is LGHNA and CDR2 is YSLEER. The CDR3 DNA reads as TGCGCCAGCAGCCGCCAAGCTGGCTCTGGAAACACCATATATTTT. Encoded protein: CASSRQAGSGNTIYF.

Details on this clone: The sample contains more than one DNA sequence encoding this CDR3. The rearrangement links TRBV28 to TRBJ2-7, with D perhaps TRBD1 or TRBD2 (6 bases each). The CDR3 loop spans 13 amino acids. The germline V gene has CDR1 MDHEN and CDR2 SYDVKM. Deletions cut 6 bases from V and 2 bases from J, with 11 bases between. The DNA for the CDR3 is TGTGCCAGCAGGCGCGGGACACCCTACGAGCAGTACTTC. Amino acids: CASRRGTPYEQYF.

The chain combines TRBV30 with TRBJ1-6; D remains ambiguous. Germline CDR1 and CDR2: GTSNPN and SVGIG (reference sequence). The CDR3 runs to 14 residues. With 0 bases removed from V and 8 bases from J, the gap between germline ends came to 11 bases. The CDR3 DNA sequence: TGTGCCTGGAGTGTATTGGCAAGAGATTCACCCCTCCACTTT. This translates into CAWSVLARDSPLHF.

This clone was detected a few times. The gene calls are TRBV2 and TRBJ1-1; D is perhaps TRBD1 (6 bases). Germline V CDR1 and CDR2: SNHLY, FYNNEI. The CDR3 is 11 residues long. V lost 7 bases to trimming and J lost 7 bases, with 10 bases between them. Here the CDR3 DNA reads TGTGCCAGCATGGAACAGGGTGAAGCTTTCTTT. It translates to CASMEQGEAFF.

The genes are TRBV5-1 and TRBJ2-6, with D possibly TRBD2 on 5 matching bases. Between the trimmed V and J ends, which lost 1 base and 0 bases, there was a span of 8 bases. The germline CDR1 and CDR2 sequences are SGHRS and YFSETQ. The CDR3 covers 16 residues. CDR3: CASSLREISGANVLTF. In DNA, the CDR3 is TGCGCCAGCAGCTTGAGGGAGATCTCTGGGGCCAACGTCCTGACTTTC.